The 16 T cell receptor beta chains in this list originate from one sample, sequenced in a study of tumor-infiltrating lymphocytes in primary liver carcinoma. Synthesis of TCR beta cDNA was carried out from about 500 ng total RNA with a constant-region primer. Three nested multiplex PCR rounds, a slightly modified ARM-PCR, produced the libraries for TCR beta. The study ran its first two PCR rounds for roughly 10 cycles each, using TRBV1-TRBV30 forward primers and a C-beta reverse primer. TCRdb called the multiplex PCR reads again in MiXCR, with one record for every CDR3 protein. Seen here are 150,000 to 200,000 distinct CDR3 sequences, around three fifths observed once, and the top ten hold approximately 7%. Germline DNA was also extracted, with blood RNA taken from unsorted whole blood. The source material was peripheral blood. The source is an older woman with primary liver carcinoma and hepatitis B virus infection.

This clonotype came up once. A much larger clonotype is one base distant, so this may be a read error. The chain couples TRBV6-1 to TRBJ2-4; TRBD2 might be the D (5 bases). This CDR3 comprises 14 residues. Germline V CDR1 and CDR2: MNHNS, SASEGT. The CDR3 loop reads CASSEVRGTNIQHF. The DNA of the CDR3 is TGTGCCAGCAGTGAAGTTCGGGGTACAAACATTCAGCACTTC.

This clonotype was observed a single time. The CDR3 end shows no conserved phenylalanine or tryptophan, and so a read error is likely. V usage is TRBV10-3 and J usage is TRBJ1-1; D possibly corresponds to TRBD1 (5 bases). The ends were cut back, 4 bases at V and 5 bases at J, with 20 bases in the middle. Germline V lookup: CDR1 ENHRY, CDR2 SYGVKD. There are 16 residues in the CDR3. In DNA, the CDR3 is TGTGCCATCAGTGGATTGGGTGGCAGGGCGAATACTGAAGCTTTCCTT. Its translation is CAISGLGGRANTEAFL.

Of note for this clonotype: At one of its ends the junction is not consistent with the germline gene, which may arise from a read error. V and J are TRBV6-1 and TRBJ2-7; 7 bases align to TRBD1. The CDR3 is made up of 14 amino acids. Germline assignment: CDR1 MNHNS and CDR2 SASEGT. The CDR3 region has the DNA TGTGTCAGCATGTCAGTAGGGGGCGCCTACGAGCAGTACTTC. Amino acid sequence: CVSMSVGGAYEQYF.

On this clonotype: It may be a read error: a sequence one base away is much more abundant. The chain is built from TRBV11-2 and TRBJ1-4; D is undetermined. The V end lost 4 bases, the J end lost 12 bases, and 18 bases lay between the germline ends. This CDR3 region has 14 residues. CDR1 SGHAT and CDR2 FQNNGV come from the germline V gene. The CDR3 sequence is CASSSGNGVRELFF. CDR3 sequence (DNA): TGTGCCAGCAGCTCCGGAAATGGGGTGAGGGAACTGTTTTTT.

As for this clonotype: This is likely a read error, given that the CDR3 carries no conserved phenylalanine or tryptophan at its end. J is TRBJ1-5 and V is TRBV6-1, with 7 bases matching TRBD1. The V segment lost 7 bases and the J segment 9 bases; nucleotides outside the gene matches: 15. CDR1 and CDR2 from the germline V gene are MNHNS and SASEGT. There are 15 residues in the CDR3. The CDR3 DNA reads TGTGCCAGCACGGCCCTCAGGGGGTCAATGGTGCCCCAGCATCTT. This encodes CASTALRGSMVPQHL.

A word on this clonotype: Being one base from a much bigger clone, this may be a read error. This chain links TRBV6-2 or TRBV6-3 with TRBJ2-5; D is ambiguous. Germline lookup yields CDR1 MNHEY and CDR2 SVGEGT. The CDR3 covers 12 residues. As DNA, the CDR3 is TGTGTCACAGCAGGTCAGAAAGAGGCCCAGTACTTC. It encodes CVTAGQKEAQYF.

Note on this clonotype: This may come from a read error, since a much larger clone is one base off. V usage is TRBV5-4 and J usage is TRBJ2-1; TRBD1 agrees at 9 bases. V lost 5 bases to trimming and J lost 1 base; unmatched junction nucleotides: 7. The germline gives CDR1 SGHNT, CDR2 YYREEE (reference sequence). The CDR3 totals 16 residues. The chain's CDR3 is CASRPMTGGSYNEQFF. Written as DNA, the CDR3 is TGTGCCAGCAGACCCATGACAGGGGGATCCTACAATGAGCAGTTCTTC.

The CDR3 loop reads CASNKAPENGGNQPQHF. The CDR3 coding sequence is TGTGCCAGCAACAAAGCGCCCGAAAACGGTGGCAATCAGCCCCAGCATTTT. The chain combines TRBV21-1 with TRBJ1-5. TRBV21-1 is a pseudogene. The CDR3 sequence is 17 residues long.

Comments on this clonotype: The CDR3 ends on some other residue instead of the conserved phenylalanine or tryptophan, so this is likely a read error. The rearrangement links TRBV14 to TRBJ2-3; D gene ambiguous. With 4 bases removed from V and 2 bases from J, the gap between germline ends came to 7 bases. CDR3 size: 13 residues. Germline-derived CDR1 and CDR2 are SGHDN and FVKESK. CDR3 region: CASSPWDTDTQYY. The CDR3 bases are TGTGCCAGCAGCCCCTGGGACACAGATACGCAGTATTAT.

V is TRBV5-1 and J is TRBJ2-5; 8 nucleotides line up with TRBD2. After removal of 0 bases from V and 4 bases from J, the junction contained 5 bases not matched to a gene. Germline V gene data show CDR1 as SGHRS and CDR2 as YFSETQ. The CDR3 consists of 15 residues. The CDR3 DNA reads TGCGCCAGCAGCTTGGCCAGCGGGAGTGCAGAGACCCAGTACTTC. This codes for CASSLASGSAETQYF.

This clonotype was seen many times. The rearrangement links TRBV29-1 to TRBJ1-3; 9 positions match TRBD1. The CDR3 is 17 residues long. Per the germline V gene, CDR1 is SQVTM and CDR2 is ANQGSEA. After removal of 2 bases from V and 2 bases from J, the junction contained 10 bases not matched to a gene. CDR3 DNA sequence: TGCAGCGTTGAACCTCCGGACAGGGGCTCTGCTGGAAACACCATATATTTT. It encodes CSVEPPDRGSAGNTIYF. Looking up the rest from reference TRBV29-1 and TRBJ1-3 gives the full variable domain: SAVISQKPSRDICQRGTSLTIQCQVDSQVTMMFWYRQQPGQSLTLIATANQGSEATYESGFVIDKFPISRPNLTFSTLTVSNMSPEDSSIYLCSVEPPDRGSAGNTIYFGEGSWLTVV.

The chain recombines TRBV12-3 or TRBV12-4 with TRBJ2-7; 10 nucleotides line up with TRBD2. The CDR3 has 17 amino acids. The V segment lost 4 bases and the J segment 12 bases; nucleotides outside the gene matches: 21. The CDR3 spells CASSSLRVSGRTYGRYF. The CDR3 DNA is TGTGCCAGCAGTTCCCTACGGGTTAGCGGGAGGACATACGGGCGGTACTTC.

Of note for this clonotype: In this CDR3 the conserved last residue, phenylalanine or tryptophan, is missing, so a read error is likely. The chain links TRBV10-3 to TRBJ2-5; 8 positions agree with TRBD1. Germline CDR1 and CDR2: ENHRY and SYGVKD. The CDR3 has 19 amino acids. CDR3 region: CAISERSGGAGGIRETQYL. CDR3 nucleotides: TGTGCTATCAGTGAACGGTCAGGGGGCGCCGGGGGAATACGGGAGACCCAGTACTTA.

As to this clonotype: The junction shows a germline mismatch at one end, possibly a read error. DNA of the CDR3: TGTGCCGGCAGCCCCAATCAAAAGGGTAGCAAGCAGTACTTC. This gives the protein CAGSPNQKGSKQYF. The V call is TRBV11-1, the J call TRBJ2-7; D is unclear. The germline gives CDR1 SGHAT, CDR2 FQDESV (reference sequence). This CDR3 has 14 residues. The full variable domain, with the rest looked up from reference TRBV11-1 and TRBJ2-7, is EAEVAQSPRYKITEKSQAVAFWCDPISGHATLYWYRQILGQGPELLVQFQDESVVDDSQLPKDRFSAERLKGVDSTLKIQPAELGDSAMYLCAGSPNQKGSKQYFGPGTRLTVT.

A remark on this clonotype: A much larger clone differs by one base, so this may be a read error. The chain recombines TRBV7-8 with TRBJ2-3, with D perhaps TRBD1 (6 bases). The germline gives CDR1 SGHVS, CDR2 FQNEAQ. CDR3 length: 14 residues. The CDR3 bases are TGTTCCAGCAGCACTACTAGGGGGTTAAATACGCAGTATTTT. It translates to CSSSTTRGLNTQYF.

The chain employs TRBV5-5 and TRBJ2-2; no reliable D call. The CDR3 has 15 residues. CDR1 SGHKS and CDR2 YYEKEE come from the germline V gene (reference sequence). With 2 bases removed from V and 4 bases from J, the gap between germline ends came to 12 bases. The CDR3 bases are TGTGCCAGCAGCTTATATACCTCGGGCACCGGGGAGCTGTTTTTT. Its protein is CASSLYTSGTGELFF.